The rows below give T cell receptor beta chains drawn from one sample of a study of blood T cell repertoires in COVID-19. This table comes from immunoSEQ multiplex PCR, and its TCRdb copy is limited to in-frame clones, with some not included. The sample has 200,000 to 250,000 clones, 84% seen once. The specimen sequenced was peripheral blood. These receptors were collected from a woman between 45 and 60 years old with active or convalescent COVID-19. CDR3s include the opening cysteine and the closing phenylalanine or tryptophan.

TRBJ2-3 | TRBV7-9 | CASSLTSSGGSTDTQYF
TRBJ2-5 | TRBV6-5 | CASRDRVWETQYF
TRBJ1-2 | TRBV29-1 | CSVDTTDTYGYTF
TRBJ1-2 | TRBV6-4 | CASPPGTLDYGYTF
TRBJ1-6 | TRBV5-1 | CASSLGPRRQSENSPLHF
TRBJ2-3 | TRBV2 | CASSLFVDTQYF
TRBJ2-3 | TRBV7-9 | CASSRWQGPSTDTQYF
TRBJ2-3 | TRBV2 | CASRWRGPTDTQYF
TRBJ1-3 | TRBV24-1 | CATSDAQGTGYF
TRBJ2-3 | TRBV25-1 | CASSGVGTDTQYF
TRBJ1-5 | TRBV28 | CASSEVYGRGGNQPQHF
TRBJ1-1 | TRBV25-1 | CASRGDRLTGRTEAFF
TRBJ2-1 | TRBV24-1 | CATSDARGVYNEQFF
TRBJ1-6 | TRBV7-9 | CASSFDEVSPLHF
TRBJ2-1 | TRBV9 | CASTPAEALPNEQFF
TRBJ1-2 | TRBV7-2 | CASSLEDFRINGYTF
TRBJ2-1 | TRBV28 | CASIRPGRVYNEQFF
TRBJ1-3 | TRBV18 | CASSPPGVSSGNTIYF
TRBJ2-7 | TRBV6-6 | CASSPGTSGIYEQYF
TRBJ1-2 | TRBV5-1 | CASSLAYGTGVIGYTF
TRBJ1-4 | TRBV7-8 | CASSFVTGDNEKLFF
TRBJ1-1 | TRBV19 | CASSRGGQNTEAFF
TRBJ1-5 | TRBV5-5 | CASSFGGRVQPQHF
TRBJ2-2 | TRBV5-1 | CASSLGLVTGELFF
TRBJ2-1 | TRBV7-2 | CASSLGPLAGAYEQFF
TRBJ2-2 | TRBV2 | CASNPDRGKNGELFF
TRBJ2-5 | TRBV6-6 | CATSWGLETQYF
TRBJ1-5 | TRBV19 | CASSIEGGVGDQPQHF
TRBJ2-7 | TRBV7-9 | CASSLAGEGNHEQYF
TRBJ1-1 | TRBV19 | CASSIQGWGTEAFF
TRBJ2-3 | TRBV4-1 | CASSQNQGDADTQYF
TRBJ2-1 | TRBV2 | CASLYRNLAGLNEQFF
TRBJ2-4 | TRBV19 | CASSTLRTGGWDIQYF
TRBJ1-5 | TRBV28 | CASIITGGNQPQHF
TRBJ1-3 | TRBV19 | CASSIESRQGSGNTIYF
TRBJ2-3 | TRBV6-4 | CASSEGGNLPSDTQYF
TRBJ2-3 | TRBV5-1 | CASSPGASTDTQYF
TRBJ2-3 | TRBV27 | CASSSGTGHTDTQYF
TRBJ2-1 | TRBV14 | CASSGLTGNNEQFF
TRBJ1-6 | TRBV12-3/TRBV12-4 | CASAGGTNSPLHF
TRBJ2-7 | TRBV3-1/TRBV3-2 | CASSARGYEQYF
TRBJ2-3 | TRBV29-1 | CSAPGQGAGVSSTDTQYF
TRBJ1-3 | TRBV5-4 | CASSLEMTGSGNTIYF
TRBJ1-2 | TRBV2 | CASEEAGVRGYTF
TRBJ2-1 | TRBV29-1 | CSVSLDTGTSGYNEQFF
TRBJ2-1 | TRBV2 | CASRRLAGNSYNEQFF
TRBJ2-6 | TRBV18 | CASTRQGQVAGANVLTF
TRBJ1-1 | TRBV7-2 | CASSFPGILNTEAFF
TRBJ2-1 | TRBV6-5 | CASSQGSSYNEQFF
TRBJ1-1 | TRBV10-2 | CASSVRDFTEAFF
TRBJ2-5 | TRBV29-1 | CSVGPLPGETQYF